Listed below are T cell receptor beta chains from one sample, sequenced in a study of human T cells and chemical hapten exposure. TCRdb fed the RACE reads into MiXCR, producing one record per CDR3 protein. The table lists around 69,000 distinct CDR3 sequences, about 8% of them singletons. Specimen: whole blood, collected in connection with sensitization to the hapten diphenylcyclopropenone (DPC). The origin of the receptors is a woman in her forties or fifties with alopecia areata. Some clones in this sample may be carry-over from other donors' samples. Each CDR3 is given with its conserved first and last residue. Fields, in order: CDR3 protein, CDR3 DNA, J gene, V gene, clone size, D gene. D genes are given only for firm matches. Rows give clone size only sometimes, using once, few, many, or a class for an expanded clone.

CSARRSTADEQYF	TGCAGTGCTAGAAGATCTACGGCCGACGAGCAGTACTTC	TRBJ2-7	TRBV20-1	NA	NA
CASSSGGNEQFF	TGTGCCAGCAGCTCAGGGGGCAATGAGCAGTTCTTC	TRBJ2-1	TRBV7-9	many	TRBD1
CASSPQWAGTEQYF	TGTGCCAGTAGTCCCCAATGGGCAGGGACCGAGCAGTACTTC	TRBJ2-7	TRBV19	NA	NA
CASSPLGQGGNEQFF	TGTGCCAGCAGTCCGTTGGGACAGGGAGGAAATGAGCAGTTCTTC	TRBJ2-1	TRBV6-1	few	TRBD1
CASSQGTLNSPLHF	TGTGCCAGCAGCCAAGGTACCCTAAATTCACCCCTCCACTTT	TRBJ1-6	TRBV3-1	few	NA
CASSLSFGGANVLTF	TGTGCCAGCAGTTTATCCTTCGGTGGGGCCAACGTCCTGACTTTC	TRBJ2-6	TRBV28	NA	NA
CASTSSDYGQYF	TGTGCCAGCACATCCTCCGACTACGGGCAGTACTTC	TRBJ2-7	TRBV12-3/TRBV12-4	few	NA
CASSHATEGYEAFF	TGCGCCAGCAGCCACGCGACGGAAGGGTACGAAGCTTTCTTT	TRBJ1-1	TRBV4-3	few	NA
CSANGGSLTDTQYF	TGCAGCGCCAACGGGGGTTCACTCACAGATACGCAGTATTTT	TRBJ2-3	TRBV29-1	few	NA
CSVGGQSGNTIYF	TGCAGCGTTGGGGGGCAGTCTGGAAACACCATATATTTT	TRBJ1-3	TRBV29-1	many	NA
CASSLTFTGAGSPLHF	TGTGCCAGCAGTTTAACATTTACTGGTGCGGGGTCACCCCTCCACTTT	TRBJ1-6	TRBV12-3/TRBV12-4	many	NA
CASSQDQTSSYNSPLHF	TGCGCCAGCAGCCAAGATCAGACGAGCTCCTATAATTCACCCCTCCACTTT	TRBJ1-6	TRBV4-3	many	NA
CASSVLTGINEKLFF	TGTGCCAGCAGTGTCCTGACAGGTATTAATGAAAAACTGTTTTTT	TRBJ1-4	TRBV25-1	few	NA
CASSVAGTSDEQYF	TGTGCCAGCAGCGTAGCCGGGACTAGCGACGAGCAGTACTTC	TRBJ2-7	TRBV9	many	TRBD2
CASSLVSSYNEQFF	TGTGCCAGCAGCTTAGTGTCCTCCTACAATGAGCAGTTCTTC	TRBJ2-1	TRBV5-8	NA	NA
CASSLLRKGEKLFF	TGTGCCAGCAGCTTGCTTCGGAAGGGGGAAAAACTGTTTTTT	TRBJ1-4	TRBV7-9	NA	NA
CASSLVGAHEQYF	TGCGCCAGCAGCTTGGTGGGGGCCCACGAGCAGTACTTC	TRBJ2-7	TRBV5-1	NA	NA
CASSERDRGQYGYTF	TGTGCCAGCAGTGAAAGGGACAGGGGGCAGTATGGCTACACCTTC	TRBJ1-2	TRBV2	many	TRBD1
CSARARGNTIYF	TGCAGTGCTAGAGCCCGGGGAAACACCATATATTTT	TRBJ1-3	TRBV20-1	many	NA
CASSLDPPGSSYHNEQFF	TGTGCCAGCAGCTTAGACCCACCTGGGTCTAGCTACCACAATGAGCAGTTCTTC	TRBJ2-1	TRBV11-3	few	NA
CASSLGAGGSHNEQFF	TGTGCCAGCAGCTTAGGGGCAGGGGGCTCCCACAATGAGCAGTTCTTC	TRBJ2-1	TRBV7-6	NA	TRBD1
CASSITGPDTYEQYF	TGTGCCAGCAGCATTACAGGGCCAGACACCTACGAGCAGTACTTC	TRBJ2-7	TRBV7-9	NA	NA
CAISGQGASNQPQHF	TGTGCCATCAGCGGACAGGGGGCAAGCAATCAGCCCCAGCATTTT	TRBJ1-5	TRBV10-3	few	TRBD1
CASSPGLASYADTQYF	TGTGCCAGCAGCCCGGGACTAGCGTCCTACGCAGATACGCAGTATTTT	TRBJ2-3	TRBV6-2/TRBV6-3	NA	TRBD2
CAWSVHGLDAQYF	TGTGCCTGGAGTGTACACGGGCTAGATGCGCAGTATTTT	TRBJ2-3	TRBV30	NA	NA
CATSPLNQPQHF	TGTGCCACCAGCCCCCTAAATCAGCCCCAGCATTTT	TRBJ1-5	TRBV15	many	NA